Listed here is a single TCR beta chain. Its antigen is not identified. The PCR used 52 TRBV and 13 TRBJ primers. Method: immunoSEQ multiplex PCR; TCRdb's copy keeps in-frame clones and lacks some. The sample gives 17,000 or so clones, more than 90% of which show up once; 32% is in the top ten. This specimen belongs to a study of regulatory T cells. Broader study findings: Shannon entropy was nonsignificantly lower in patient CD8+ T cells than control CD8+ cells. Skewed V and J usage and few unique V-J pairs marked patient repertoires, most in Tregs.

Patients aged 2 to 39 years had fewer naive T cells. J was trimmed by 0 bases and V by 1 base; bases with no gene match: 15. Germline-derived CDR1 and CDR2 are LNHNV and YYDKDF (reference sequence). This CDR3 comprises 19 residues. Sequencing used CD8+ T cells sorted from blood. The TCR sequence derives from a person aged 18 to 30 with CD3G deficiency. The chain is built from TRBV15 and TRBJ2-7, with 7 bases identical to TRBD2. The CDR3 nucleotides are TGTGCCACCAGCAGAGTGTGGCTAGCGGTGGATGATAGCTCCTACGAGCAGTACTTC. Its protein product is CATSRVWLAVDDSSYEQYF.